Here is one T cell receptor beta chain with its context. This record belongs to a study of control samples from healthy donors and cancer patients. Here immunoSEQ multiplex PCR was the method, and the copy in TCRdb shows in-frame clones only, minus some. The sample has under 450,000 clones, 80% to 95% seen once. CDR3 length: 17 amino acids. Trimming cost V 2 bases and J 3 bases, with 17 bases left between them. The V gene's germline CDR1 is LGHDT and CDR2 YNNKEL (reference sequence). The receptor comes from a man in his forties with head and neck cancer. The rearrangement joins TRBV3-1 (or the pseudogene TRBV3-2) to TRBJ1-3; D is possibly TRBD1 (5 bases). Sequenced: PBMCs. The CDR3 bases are TGTGCCAGCAGCCAACCTCAGGGCGGCTTGCGTGGAAACACCATATATTTT. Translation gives CASSQPQGGLRGNTIYF.